A selection of T cell receptor beta chains follows, all from one sample in a study of CD8 T cells in ankylosing spondylitis. TCRdb reprocessed the 5' RACE reads via MiXCR and lists one record per CDR3 protein. The sample yields roughly 370,000 distinct CDR3 sequences, approximately 20% seen once. Sequencing was performed on blood, either unsorted or a sorted T cell fraction (not recorded which). The origin of the receptors is a male donor with ankylosing spondylitis. Both conserved end residues are part of each CDR3. The D gene is left open where the match is weak. The size of a clone is reported for some rows only, either as once, few or many, or as a class for expanded clones.

cdr3_nt	cdr3_aa	d_call	v_call	j_call	clone_size
TGTGCCAGCAGCGCAAGACCGGACCAATTCAATGAGCAGTTCTTC	CASSARPDQFNEQFF	-	TRBV9	TRBJ2-1	-
TGTGCCAGCAGTCCGGAGGACTATGGGGCCACCGGGGAGCTGTTTTTT	CASSPEDYGATGELFF	-	TRBV12-3/TRBV12-4	TRBJ2-2	many
TGCGCCAGCAGCTTGGACGGTGGCTACACCTTC	CASSLDGGYTF	-	TRBV5-1	TRBJ1-2	many
TGCAGCGTTTTGGACAGGGGAGGCAATCAGCCCCAGCATTTT	CSVLDRGGNQPQHF	TRBD1	TRBV29-1	TRBJ1-5	few
TGTGCCAGCAGTTTTTCCGGGGGCGGAAAATACGAGCAGTACTTC	CASSFSGGGKYEQYF	-	TRBV12-3/TRBV12-4	TRBJ2-7	-
TGTGCCAGCAGTCCCCGAGGGAGCGGGAGATTCAATGAGCAGTTCTTC	CASSPRGSGRFNEQFF	TRBD2	TRBV11-2	TRBJ2-1	many
TGTGCCAGCAGCGTGACAGGAGACTCTGGAAACACCATATATTTT	CASSVTGDSGNTIYF	-	TRBV9	TRBJ1-3	-
TGTGCCAGCAGCCCACTCACTAGCGGGGCCTACAATGAGCAGTTCTTC	CASSPLTSGAYNEQFF	TRBD2	TRBV7-2	TRBJ2-1	few
TGTGCCAGCAGTTTGTTGTTGGGTGAGGGGACTGAGCAGTTCTTC	CASSLLLGEGTEQFF	-	TRBV12-3/TRBV12-4	TRBJ2-1	many
TGTGCCAGCAGCTCGGCAGGGGGGAACACTGAAGCTTTCTTT	CASSSAGGNTEAFF	TRBD1	TRBV6-2/TRBV6-3	TRBJ1-1	few